Shown below are 27 T cell receptor beta chains from a single sample sequenced in a study of neurological immune-mediated disorders. MiXCR, run by TCRdb on the 5' RACE reads, gives a single entry per CDR3 protein. Of about 62,000 distinct CDR3 sequences detected, under 5.5% appear once; the ten largest clones hold 3.4%. The sequenced sample consisted of PBMCs. These receptors originate from a woman between 45 and 60 years old with multiple sclerosis.

This clonotype was counted ten times or more. V and J are TRBV20-1 and TRBJ1-2; weak D call: TRBD1 (6 bases). The CDR3 spans 12 residues. V lost 5 bases to trimming and J lost 7 bases, with 14 bases between them. Germline V gene lookup returns CDR1 DFQATT and CDR2 SNEGSKA (reference sequence). The CDR3 nucleotides read TGCAGTGCTCTCATAGGGGGAGGTGGCTACACCTTC. Protein sequence: CSALIGGGGYTF.

This clonotype was counted many times. The J gene is TRBJ2-7, the V gene TRBV7-2; a weak D match, TRBD1 (6 bases). Germline CDR1 is SGHTA and CDR2 is FQGNSA. This CDR3 is 9 amino acids long. CDR3 region: CASSRRQDV. The CDR3 region has the DNA TGTGCCAGCAGCCGCCGACAGGACGTC.

The table lists this clonotype with many counts. The V and J genes are TRBV5-1 and TRBJ2-7; D not resolved. The CDR3 runs 11 residues. CDR1 and CDR2 (germline): SGHRS, YFSETQ. V lost 4 bases, J lost 6 bases, and 8 bases lay in between. The CDR3 is CASSNGAEQYF. For the CDR3, the DNA is TGCGCCAGCAGCAACGGAGCCGAGCAGTACTTC.

At least ten counts were recorded for this clonotype. The rearrangement joins TRBV5-1 to TRBJ1-3; no firm D call. The CDR3 covers 16 residues. The germline CDR1 and CDR2 sequences are SGHRS and YFSETQ. V lost 2 bases to trimming and J lost 4 bases, with 16 bases between them. This CDR3 is CASSLSGRRGGNTIYF. CDR3 coding DNA: TGCGCCAGCAGCTTATCAGGACGCAGAGGGGGAAACACCATATATTTT. The whole variable domain, filled in from reference TRBV5-1 and TRBJ1-3, reads KAGVTQTPRYLIKTRGQQVTLSCSPISGHRSVSWYQQTPGQGLQFLFEYFSETQRNKGNFPGRFSGRQFSNSRSEMNVSTLELGDSALYLCASSLSGRRGGNTIYFGEGSWLTVV.

Concerning this clonotype: The junction departs from the called germline gene at one end, perhaps through a read error. The V and J genes are TRBV20-1 and TRBJ2-1; 10 bases align to TRBD2. The CDR3 sequence is 15 residues long. Germline CDR1 DFQATT, CDR2 SNEGSKA (reference sequence). CDR3 residues: CSAATLAGDTNEHFF. CDR3 DNA: TGCAGTGCAGCGACTCTAGCGGGGGACACTAATGAGCATTTCTTC.

The table lists this clonotype with many counts. This chain joins TRBV20-1 and TRBJ2-3; no definite D call. This CDR3 is 11 amino acids long. Looked up from germline, CDR1 is DFQATT and CDR2 is SNEGSKA (reference sequence). The chain's CDR3 is CSQLRTDTQYF. As DNA, the CDR3 is TGCAGCCAACTACGCACAGATACGCAGTATTTT.

Many counts were recorded for this clonotype. The chain has TRBV6-6 and TRBJ2-2; a possible D gene is TRBD1 (6 bases). The CDR3 has 14 amino acids. V gave up 6 bases and J gave up 1 base, with 9 bases separating them. CDR1 is MNHNY, CDR2 SVGAGI, per germline (reference sequence). The chain's CDR3 is CASRPGVNTGELFF. The CDR3 DNA is TGTGCCAGCAGGCCAGGGGTGAACACCGGGGAGCTGTTTTTT.

This clonotype was observed at least ten times. This chain uses TRBV6-2 or TRBV6-3 with TRBJ1-1, with D perhaps matching TRBD1 (5 bases). Germline V gives CDR1 MNHEY, CDR2 SVGEGT. CDR3 length equals 14 residues. V dropped 4 bases and J dropped 3 bases, with 12 bases sitting between them. CDR3 DNA: TGTGCCAGCAGTTCTGACAGAGGCTACACTGAAGCTTTCTTT. It specifies CASSSDRGYTEAFF.

Ten or more counts support this clonotype. The V call is TRBV5-1, the J call TRBJ2-5; TRBD2 aligns across 12 bases. V shed 4 bases, J shed 1 base, and the junction held 5 bases outside the gene matches. This CDR3 is 16 amino acids long. CDR1 SGHRS and CDR2 YFSETQ come from the germline V gene. The CDR3, as DNA: TGCGCCAGCAGCCCCGCGACTAGCGGGGGCCAAGAGACCCAGTACTTC. Encoded protein: CASSPATSGGQETQYF. Variable domain in full (rest from reference TRBV5-1 and TRBJ2-5): KAGVTQTPRYLIKTRGQQVTLSCSPISGHRSVSWYQQTPGQGLQFLFEYFSETQRNKGNFPGRFSGRQFSNSRSEMNVSTLELGDSALYLCASSPATSGGQETQYFGPGTRLLVL.

The chain employs TRBV7-2 and TRBJ1-6; 7 nucleotides agree with TRBD1. The CDR3 has 13 amino acids. From germline, CDR1 is SGHTA and CDR2 FQGNSA. V was pared by 5 bases and J by 6 bases, with 1 base of the junction left unmatched. CDR3 residues: CASSPGGNSPLHF. CDR3 coding DNA: TGTGCCAGCAGCCCAGGGGGTAATTCACCCCTCCACTTT.

This clonotype has a count of ten or more. CDR3 residues: CASSQGTYNEQFF. The CDR3 DNA follows: TGTGCCAGCAGCCAGGGGACCTACAATGAGCAGTTCTTC. This rearrangement joins TRBV3-1 to TRBJ2-1; D gene unclear. The CDR3 has 13 residues. V lost 3 bases to trimming and J lost 2 bases, with 5 bases between them. CDR1 and CDR2 (germline): LGHDT, YNNKEL (reference sequence).

This clonotype has a count of ten or more. The rearrangement joins TRBV28 to TRBJ1-1, with D unclear. V shed 1 base and J shed 7 bases, with 7 bases lying between them. This CDR3 has 12 amino acids. Germline V gene data show CDR1 as MDHEN and CDR2 as SYDVKM. Here the CDR3 DNA reads TGTGCCAGCAGTTTATTGGGAAATGAAGCTTTCTTT. This sequence encodes CASSLLGNEAFF.

This clonotype has ten or more counts. The V call is TRBV11-2, the J call TRBJ1-2; D uncertain. The CDR3 consists of 15 residues. V dropped 5 bases and J dropped 0 bases, with 13 bases sitting between them. Per the germline V gene, CDR1 is SGHAT and CDR2 is FQNNGV. The CDR3 is CASSPQWTANYGYTF. The CDR3, as DNA: TGTGCCAGCAGCCCACAGTGGACCGCTAACTATGGCTACACCTTC.

This clonotype was counted many times. This rearrangement joins TRBV7-9 to TRBJ2-5; maybe TRBD1 (6 bases). This CDR3 is 15 amino acids long. CDR1 is SEHNR, CDR2 FQNEAQ, per germline (reference sequence). Trimming shortened V by 4 bases and J by 1 base, and 13 bases separated the two germline ends. CDR3 residues: CASSSGQLFQETQYF. CDR3 nucleotide sequence: TGTGCCAGCAGCTCCGGACAGCTCTTCCAAGAGACCCAGTACTTC.

In this sample, this clonotype turned up many times. The rearrangement uses TRBV5-5 and TRBJ2-1; D is unclear. Germline CDR1 reads SGHKS; CDR2 reads YYEKEE (reference sequence). The V end lost 0 bases, the J end lost 5 bases, and 6 bases lay between the germline ends. CDR3 size: 13 residues. In DNA form, the CDR3 reads TGTGCCAGCAGCTTGGACGCAGACAATGAGCAGTTCTTC. This sequence encodes CASSLDADNEQFF.

This clonotype has at least ten counts. V is TRBV29-1 and J is TRBJ2-5, with unresolved D. V dropped 3 bases and J dropped 5 bases, with 13 bases sitting between them. The germline CDR1 and CDR2 sequences are SQVTM and ANQGSEA. CDR3 length equals 13 residues. CDR3 residues: CSVELPGRETQYF. The CDR3 region has the DNA TGCAGCGTTGAGCTGCCGGGTAGGGAGACCCAGTACTTC.

This clonotype was observed at least ten times. V and J are TRBV4-3 and TRBJ2-5; 8 nucleotides align to TRBD2. Trimming removed 0 bases from V and 4 bases from J; junction bases left unmatched: 7. This CDR3 comprises 16 residues. Germline lookup yields CDR1 LGHNA and CDR2 YSLEER. The CDR3 reads CASSQDRGGVGETQYF. The CDR3 coding sequence is TGCGCCAGCAGCCAAGATCGGGGGGGGGTCGGAGAGACCCAGTACTTC.

This clonotype was recorded many times. This chain connects TRBV20-1 to TRBJ2-1; D might be TRBD1 or TRBD2, each matching 5 bases. This CDR3 is 13 amino acids long. Germline-derived CDR1 and CDR2 are DFQATT and SNEGSKA (reference sequence). Between the trimmed V and J ends, which lost 5 bases and 6 bases, there was a span of 14 bases. The DNA of the CDR3 is TGCAGTGCTGTTTATTGGGACCCCAATGAGCAGTTCTTC. Residues: CSAVYWDPNEQFF.

This clonotype came up many times. The gene calls are TRBV20-1 and TRBJ2-3, with TRBD2 matching 10 bases. The CDR3 is 17 residues long. V lost 3 bases to trimming and J lost 3 bases; unmatched junction nucleotides: 12. CDR1 DFQATT and CDR2 SNEGSKA come from the germline V gene (reference sequence). The DNA of the CDR3 is TGCAGTGCTAGCGGCACGGGGCTAGCGGGGGAGACAGATACGCAGTATTTT. It encodes CSASGTGLAGETDTQYF.

This clonotype was seen repeatedly, ten times or more. The rearrangement uses TRBV15 and TRBJ2-6; possible D gene TRBD1, 5 bases. Germline V gene data show CDR1 as LNHNV and CDR2 as YYDKDF (reference sequence). Trimming stripped 1 base from V and 0 bases from J, with 13 bases between. The CDR3 has 18 amino acids. CDR3 region: CATSRGLQGLSGANVLTF. The CDR3 nucleotides are TGTGCCACCAGCAGAGGGTTGCAGGGTCTCTCTGGGGCCAACGTCCTGACTTTC.

This clonotype turned up a few times. The chain joins TRBV4-3 to TRBJ2-7; the D call may be TRBD1 or TRBD2 (5 bases each). Trimming left V 0 bases short and J 3 bases short, with 9 bases between. The CDR3 loop spans 14 amino acids. The V gene's germline CDR1 is LGHNA and CDR2 YSLEER. Here the CDR3 reads CASSQEKGSYEQYF. The CDR3 DNA reads TGCGCCAGCAGCCAAGAAAAGGGGAGCTACGAGCAGTACTTC.

This clonotype was seen many times. The chain carries TRBV3-1 and TRBJ2-3; 11 bases align to TRBD1. The CDR3 covers 16 residues. Germline V CDR1 and CDR2: LGHDT, YNNKEL (reference sequence). V shed 4 bases and J 5 bases; nucleotides not matched to a gene: 8. CDR3 protein: CASSRSIGTGGDTQYF. CDR3 sequence (DNA): TGTGCCAGCAGCCGTTCGATCGGGACAGGGGGAGATACGCAGTATTTT.

This clonotype was seen at least ten times. The chain is built from TRBV5-1 and TRBJ1-6; TRBD1 agrees at 11 bases. V dropped 4 bases and J dropped 9; count of bases not matched to a gene: 9. The CDR3 has 16 residues. From germline, CDR1 is SGHRS and CDR2 YFSETQ. CDR3 residues: CASSPQGQGAASPLHF. The DNA of the CDR3 is TGCGCCAGCAGCCCCCAAGGACAGGGGGCGGCTTCACCCCTCCACTTT.

This clonotype was counted ten times or more. J is TRBJ1-1 and V is TRBV27; D remains unclear. Per germline, CDR1 MNHEY and CDR2 SMNVEV (reference sequence). The CDR3 spans 15 residues. V was clipped by 9 bases and J by 2 bases, with 19 bases between them. CDR3 nucleotide sequence: TGTGCCAGTTGGGCAATTGGGCTGGTTAACACTGAAGCTTTCTTT. Amino acid sequence: CASWAIGLVNTEAFF.

This clonotype has a count of ten or more. This chain connects TRBV12-3 or TRBV12-4 to TRBJ1-4, with D possibly being TRBD1 (5 bases). The CDR3 has 16 amino acids. Trimming removed 6 bases from V and 5 bases from J, with 19 bases in between. CDR3 protein: CASRQRRGRGNEKLFF. As DNA, the CDR3 is TGTGCCAGCAGACAAAGGCGGGGGAGGGGAAATGAAAAACTGTTTTTT.

In its sample, this clonotype was seen many times. This sequence joins TRBV12-3 or TRBV12-4 and TRBJ1-6; D is possibly TRBD1 (5 bases). Trimming took 7 bases from V and 10 from J, leaving 17 bases between them. CDR3 length: 14 amino acids. CDR3 nucleotides: TGTGCCAGCACCTTGGGGGGTGCGGGATCACCCCTCCACTTT. This encodes CASTLGGAGSPLHF.

This clonotype was detected many times. The chain joins TRBV5-1 to TRBJ2-7, with D possibly TRBD1 on 6 matching bases. Per germline, CDR1 SGHRS and CDR2 YFSETQ. Trimming removed 3 bases at V and 5 bases at J, with 9 bases between. The CDR3 extends over 12 amino acids. The CDR3 DNA is TGCGCCAGCAGCTCCAGGGGTCACGAGCAGTACTTC. It codes for CASSSRGHEQYF.